Below, 9 T cell receptor beta chains from the same sample are listed, as sequenced in a study of STAT3 mutations in large granular lymphocyte leukemia. Broader study findings: Every T-LGLL patient had at least one immunodominant TCRbeta clonotype.

Some clones are missing from TCRdb's copy, which holds only in-frame ones; the method was immunoSEQ multiplex PCR. The table records some 25,000 clones, around 93% of them present only once. These receptors lack a known antigen. The sequenced sample was peripheral blood mononuclear cells. These receptors were taken from a middle-aged man with T-cell large granular lymphocyte leukemia. Some clones in this sample may be carry-over from other donors' samples.

The rearrangement joins TRBV5-1 to TRBJ2-3; weak D call: TRBD1 (5 bases). The V end was cut by 4 bases, the J end by 2 bases, with 11 bases between. The CDR3 has 14 residues. Germline V gene lookup returns CDR1 SGHRS and CDR2 YFSETQ. CDR3 nucleotide sequence: TGCGCCAGCAGCCGAGACAGTTACACAGATACGCAGTATTTT. This encodes CASSRDSYTDTQYF.

This chain uses TRBV29-1 with TRBJ2-3, with 9 bases aligning to TRBD2. The trim removed 6 bases at V and 5 bases at J, leaving 9 bases unmatched. The CDR3 has 14 residues. Looked up from germline, CDR1 is SQVTM and CDR2 is ANQGSEA. The CDR3 DNA reads TGCAGCGTCGCCGGGACTAGCAGGAAAGATACGCAGTATTTT. Its translation is CSVAGTSRKDTQYF.

The V and J genes are TRBV5-5 and TRBJ2-3; 9 bases map to TRBD2. The CDR3 is made up of 14 amino acids. Germline trimming cut 1 base from V and 7 bases from J; bases unmatched to any gene: 4. Germline V gene lookup returns CDR1 SGHKS and CDR2 YYEKEE (reference sequence). This CDR3 reads CASSLRTSVNTQYF. The CDR3 nucleotides are TGTGCCAGCAGCTTGAGGACTAGCGTTAATACGCAGTATTTT.

The chain employs TRBV7-2 and TRBJ1-5, with no clear D. CDR1 is SGHTA and CDR2 is FQGNSA in the germline V gene. CDR3 size: 13 residues. V lost 4 bases and J lost 5, with 9 bases in between. The CDR3 spells CASSSWAHQPQHF. CDR3 nucleotide sequence: TGTGCCAGCAGCTCCTGGGCCCATCAGCCCCAGCATTTT.

The chain has TRBV6-6 and TRBJ1-5; D is uncertain. Germline V gives CDR1 MNHNY, CDR2 SVGAGI (reference sequence). This CDR3 is built from 15 residues. The germline V and J ends were trimmed by 0 bases and 0 bases, with 6 bases remaining between them. As DNA, the CDR3 is TGTGCCAGCAGTTACTCGAGGCATAGCAATCAGCCCCAGCATTTT. The encoded protein is CASSYSRHSNQPQHF.

This clone showed up just a few times. The chain is built from TRBV9 and TRBJ2-5; TRBD2 agrees at 14 bases. CDR1 is SGDLS and CDR2 is YYNGEE in the germline V gene. V lost 4 bases, J lost 5 bases, and 7 bases stayed unmatched. The CDR3 contains 16 residues. This chain's CDR3 is CASSLTSGGAVETQYF. In DNA, the CDR3 is TGTGCCAGCAGCTTGACTAGCGGGGGGGCAGTGGAGACCCAGTACTTC. The whole variable domain, filled in from reference TRBV9 and TRBJ2-5, reads DSGVTQTPKHLITATGQRVTLRCSPRSGDLSVYWYQQSLDQGLQFLIQYYNGEERAKGNILERFSAQQFPDLHSELNLSSLELGDSALYFCASSLTSGGAVETQYFGPGTRLLVL.

The chain employs TRBV5-1 and TRBJ2-2; no clear D gene. The germline V and J ends were trimmed by 0 bases and 0 bases, with 15 bases remaining between them. The CDR3 length is 18 residues. Germline V gene sequence: CDR1 SGHRS, CDR2 YFSETQ. CDR3 residues: CASSLALIQTTNTGELFF. In DNA form, the CDR3 reads TGCGCCAGCAGCTTGGCACTAATCCAGACCACGAACACCGGGGAGCTGTTTTTT.

The table lists this clone with a count of one. The chain uses TRBV5-1 and TRBJ2-7, with unresolved D. Germline V gives CDR1 SGHRS, CDR2 YFSETQ. The CDR3 is 11 amino acids. V was shortened by 2 bases and J by 5 bases, with 5 bases between the two germline ends. DNA for the CDR3: TGCGCCAGCAGCTTAGTGGACGAGCAGTACTTC. This sequence encodes CASSLVDEQYF.

The chain uses TRBV10-3 and TRBJ1-1; D uncertain. Germline lookup yields CDR1 ENHRY and CDR2 SYGVKD. Deletions cut 2 bases from V and 0 bases from J, with 10 bases between. The CDR3 is made up of 15 amino acids. The CDR3 here is CAISERGPMNTEAFF. In DNA, the CDR3 is TGTGCCATCAGTGAGAGAGGGCCGATGAACACTGAAGCTTTCTTT.